These 24 T cell receptor beta chains originate from one sample sequenced in a study of CD8+ T cells in alopecia areata. Researchers sorted pooled cutaneous lymph node cells on the basis of CD4, CD8alpha, NKG2D, NKG2ACE and other markers. After isolation, RNA underwent reverse transcription to generate cDNA as the sequencing template. Profiling relied on immunoSEQ multiplex PCR, and the TCRdb table lists in-frame clones only, not all of them. The record shows more than 250,000 clones for this sample, with no singletons present. The sample was CD4+ T cells sorted from a lymph node. These receptors came from a C3H/HeJ mouse with alopecia areata. The mouse strain carries the MHC haplotype H2-k.

This clone turned up a few times. The genes and germline here are from mouse. Sequencing ends 4 residues short of the CDR3 end; the germline J gene provides the rest. Other DNA sequences in this sample translate to the same CDR3. The J gene is TRBJ2-7, the V gene TRBV13-1; TRBD2 agrees at 8 bases. This CDR3 has 14 residues. Germline V gives CDR1 NSHNY, CDR2 SYGAGN. The CDR3 bases that were read are TGTGCCAGCAGTGATGCCTGGGGGGATTAT. The encoded protein is CASSDAWGDY. The entire CDR3 reads CASSDAWGDYEQYF.

This clone was picked up a small number of times. Germline and genes here are mouse. The DNA ends 4 residues before the CDR3 does, and the rest of the CDR3 is filled in from the germline J gene. The same CDR3 arises from other DNA sequences in this sample as well. The chain couples TRBV19 to TRBJ2-7, with D perhaps matching TRBD1 (5 bases). Germline V gene sequence: CDR1 FNHDT, CDR2 SITEND (reference sequence). The CDR3 is 12 amino acids. The covered CDR3 bases are TGTGCCAGCAGTATCGCCAGGGAT. This encodes CASSIARD. The full CDR3 reads CASSIARDEQYF.

This clone was observed a handful of times. Gene labels here are mouse ones. The observed sequence ends 4 residues before the CDR3 terminus, with the missing tail filled in from the germline J gene. The chain links TRBV17 to TRBJ1-1; possibly TRBD1 for D (6 bases). CDR1 MNHDT and CDR2 YYDKIL come from the germline V gene. The length of the CDR3 is 14 residues. The covered CDR3 bases are TGTGCTAGCAGTAGAGTGGGGGGGCGGACA. Amino acid sequence: CASSRVGGRT. The full CDR3 reads CASSRVGGRTEVFF.

This clone turned up a few times. Gene names refer to mouse genes. The read falls 4 residues short of the CDR3 end, and the missing part is taken from the germline J gene. The chain employs TRBV19 and TRBJ2-7; D perhaps matches TRBD2 (6 bases). V was clipped by 1 base and J by 3 bases, with 11 bases between them. In germline, CDR1 is FNHDT, CDR2 SITEND (reference sequence). The CDR3 totals 14 residues. The CDR3 spells CASSISLGLYEQYF. The sequenced part of the CDR3 DNA is TGTGCCAGCAGTATATCCCTGGGGCTCTAT.

The table lists this clone with a few counts. Gene labels here are mouse ones. The CDR3 goes on 4 residues after the read ends, and that part is filled in from the germline J gene. Other DNA sequences of this sample code for an identical CDR3. V gene TRBV19 combines with J gene TRBJ2-5; TRBD1 aligns across 10 bases. This CDR3 spans 14 amino acids. Germline V gives CDR1 FNHDT, CDR2 SITEND (reference sequence). Partial CDR3 DNA: TGTGCCAGCAGTCTCCGGGACAGGGGAGAC. This sequence encodes CASSLRDRGD. The complete CDR3 sequence is CASSLRDRGDTQYF.

As for this clone: Any gene name here is a mouse gene name. The read ends 4 residues early relative to the CDR3; the germline J gene fills the gap. The gene calls are TRBV13-2 and TRBJ2-1; tentative D call: TRBD1 (6 bases). CDR3 length: 15 residues. V lost 0 bases, J lost 4 bases, and 11 bases lay in between. The germline V gene encodes CDR1 NNHNN and CDR2 SYGAGS (reference sequence). The CDR3 is CASGDARDIYAEQFF. The CDR3 bases that were read are TGTGCCAGCGGTGATGCTCGGGACATATATGCT.

In its sample, this clone was seen a few times. The genes and germline here are from mouse. The CDR3 is cut off 4 residues early in the read; its end comes from the germline J gene. V is TRBV13-2 and J is TRBJ1-2; 10 nucleotides line up with TRBD1. This CDR3 contains 16 residues. V lost 0 bases and J lost 2; bases outside the gene matches: 4. CDR1 and CDR2 from the germline V gene are NNHNN and SYGAGS (reference sequence). The CDR3 spells CASGDARGQGNSDYTF. The sequenced part of the CDR3 DNA is TGTGCCAGCGGTGATGCAAGGGGACAGGGGAACTCC.

Notes on this clone: Gene names and germline refer to mouse. The read halts 4 residues ahead of the CDR3 end, with the missing end drawn from the germline J gene. This rearrangement joins TRBV13-1 to TRBJ2-5; TRBD2 aligns across 11 bases. The J segment lost 2 bases and the V segment lost 2 bases, leaving 4 bases of the junction unmatched. CDR1 NSHNY and CDR2 SYGAGN come from the germline V gene. There are 16 residues in the CDR3. The sequenced part of the CDR3 DNA is TGTGCCAGCAGTGACGTGGGACTGGGGGTCCAAGAC. As protein: CASSDVGLGVQD. The full CDR3 is CASSDVGLGVQDTQYF.

This clone was detected ten times or more. The genes and germline here are from mouse. The read finishes 3 residues shy of the CDR3 end, and the germline J gene is used to complete it. The gene calls are TRBV3 and TRBJ1-6; TRBD1 matches at 10 bases. TRBJ1-6 qualifies as an ORF whose function is uncertain. J gave up 7 bases and V 4 bases, and 7 bases lay outside the gene matches. The CDR3 contains 16 residues. Germline V gives CDR1 SNHLY, CDR2 FYNGKV (reference sequence). The CDR3 DNA, read in part, is TGTGCCAGCAGCTGGGGGGACAGGGGAGAGAATTCGCCC. This translates into CASSWGDRGENSP. From start to end, the CDR3 is CASSWGDRGENSPLYF.

The table lists this clone with a few counts. Germline and genes: mouse. The read finishes 4 residues shy of the CDR3 end, and the germline J gene is used to complete it. This chain joins TRBV5 and TRBJ2-3; 9 bases map to TRBD1. Germline V CDR1 and CDR2: LGHNA, YNLKQL (reference sequence). The CDR3 has 15 amino acids. V shed 2 bases and J 3 bases; nucleotides not matched to a gene: 3. This chain's CDR3 is CASSQMTGGAETLYF. CDR3 DNA (partial): TGTGCCAGCAGCCAAATGACAGGGGGAGCAGAA.

For this clone: Genes here carry mouse names. The CDR3 end lies 3 residues beyond the end of the read and is filled in from the germline J gene. V gene TRBV13-1 combines with J gene TRBJ1-6; TRBD1 matches 7 bases. TRBJ1-6 is marked as an open reading frame, function uncertain. V trimming: 3 bases; J trimming: 5 bases; junction bases outside the gene matches: 2. The CDR3 length is 14 residues. CDR1 is NSHNY and CDR2 is SYGAGN in the germline V gene. The CDR3 DNA, read in part, is TGTGCCAGCAGTGTCGGGACAGATAATTCGCCC. Translated: CASSVGTDNSP. The CDR3 in full is CASSVGTDNSPLYF.

The table lists this clone with a few counts. Each gene name is a mouse one. The DNA ends 4 residues before the CDR3 does, and the rest of the CDR3 is filled in from the germline J gene. This CDR3 is also generated by other DNA sequences in the sample. The chain links TRBV13-1 to TRBJ1-1; D is possibly TRBD1 (6 bases). In germline, CDR1 is NSHNY, CDR2 SYGAGN. The CDR3 runs 14 residues. With 5 bases removed from V and 0 bases from J, the gap between germline ends came to 11 bases. CDR3 in amino acids: CASRKGQANTEVFF. The CDR3 DNA, read in part, is TGTGCCAGCAGGAAGGGACAAGCAAACACA.

This clone was detected ten times or more. Genes and germline are mouse. The read stops 4 residues short of the end of the CDR3; the missing end is completed from the germline J gene. Additional DNA sequences in this sample encode the identical CDR3. The chain couples TRBV17 to TRBJ2-5, with 8 bases matching TRBD1. CDR3 length: 13 residues. Germline values: CDR1 MNHDT, CDR2 YYDKIL. CDR3 region: CASSRDRVDTQYF. The sequenced part of the CDR3 DNA is TGTGCTAGCAGTAGGGACAGGGTGGAC.

Regarding this clone: Mouse names are used for the genes. The missing CDR3 end, 4 residues past where the read stops, is filled in from the germline J gene. This chain connects TRBV5 to TRBJ2-3; 9 bases map to TRBD2. Germline loops: CDR1 LGHNA, CDR2 YNLKQL (reference sequence). The CDR3 runs to 15 residues. This CDR3 reads CASSQVLGGGETLYF. The covered CDR3 bases are TGTGCCAGCAGCCAAGTACTGGGGGGAGGAGAA.

This clone has at least ten counts. Each gene name is a mouse one. Additional DNA sequences in this sample encode the identical CDR3. The CDR3 sequence: CASSEGRGGAETLYF. The CDR3 bases that were read are TGTGCCAGCAGTGAGGGGAGGGGAGGTGCAGAA. This chain connects TRBV13-3 to TRBJ2-3; a weak D match, TRBD1 (5 bases). The observed sequence ends 4 residues before the CDR3 terminus, with the missing tail filled in from the germline J gene. CDR1 is NNHDY, CDR2 SYVADS, per germline. The CDR3 loop spans 15 amino acids. V was shortened by 2 bases and J by 1 base, with 11 bases between the two germline ends.

Worth noting for this clone: Each gene name is a mouse one. The read halts 4 residues ahead of the CDR3 end, with the missing end drawn from the germline J gene. The chain links TRBV1 to TRBJ2-2; D not resolved. CDR1 and CDR2 (germline): NSQYPW, LRSPGD (reference sequence). The CDR3 is 16 amino acids. V lost 0 bases, J lost 4 bases, and 12 bases lay in between. The CDR3 DNA, read in part, is TGCACCTGCAGTGCAGAGACCCTAAAGGGCACCGGG. It specifies CTCSAETLKGTG. The whole CDR3 is CTCSAETLKGTGQLYF.

In the case of this clone: Germline and genes: mouse. Sequencing ends 4 residues short of the CDR3 end; the germline J gene provides the rest. The chain joins TRBV19 to TRBJ2-1; TRBD1 matches 8 bases. Germline V lookup: CDR1 FNHDT, CDR2 SITEND (reference sequence). V gave up 3 bases and J gave up 5 bases; unmatched junction bases: 4. This CDR3 has 14 residues. The sequenced CDR3 bases are TGTGCCAGCAGTAAGCCAGGGGGCCATGCT. Its translation is CASSKPGGHA. The complete CDR3 protein is CASSKPGGHAEQFF.

This clone was detected only a few times. The gene names here belong to mouse. The read ends 4 residues shy of where the CDR3 ends; the end is completed using the germline J gene. The chain links TRBV13-3 to TRBJ2-7; D ambiguous. Trimming pared 2 bases from V and 0 bases from J, leaving 9 bases between. The germline V gene has CDR1 NNHDY and CDR2 SYVADS. This CDR3 spans 14 amino acids. This CDR3 reads CASSDSRSSYEQYF. Incomplete CDR3 DNA: TGTGCCAGCAGTGACAGCAGGAGCTCCTAT.

Concerning this clone: All gene names here are mouse names. Coverage ceases 4 residues before the CDR3 finishes, and the germline J gene fills in the end. The sample has other DNA sequences that encode this CDR3 too. This sequence joins TRBV5 and TRBJ1-1; tentatively, D is TRBD1 (5 bases). This CDR3 spans 13 amino acids. Germline CDR1 is LGHNA and CDR2 is YNLKQL (reference sequence). V lost 3 bases and J 4 bases, leaving 9 bases between the germline ends. CDR3 amino acids: CASSHRGGTEVFF. CDR3 DNA (partial): TGTGCCAGCAGCCATCGGGGGGGCACA.

There are a few counts of this clone. Gene names are the mouse ones. The sequence runs out 4 residues before the end of the CDR3; the remainder is reconstructed from the germline J gene. V usage is TRBV13-3 and J usage is TRBJ2-7, with a tentative D call TRBD1 (5 bases). CDR1 NNHDY and CDR2 SYVADS come from the germline V gene. Trimming cost V 6 bases and J 0 bases, with 7 bases left between them. The CDR3 spans 12 residues. The part of the CDR3 DNA that was read is TGTGCCAGCACCCAGGGCTCCTAT. Translation gives CASTQGSY. The CDR3 as a whole reads CASTQGSYEQYF.

This clone was counted between two and nine times. Here the gene names and germline are mouse. The read halts 4 residues ahead of the CDR3 end, with the missing end drawn from the germline J gene. The gene calls are TRBV13-3 and TRBJ2-1, with no clear D. V lost 1 base, J lost 0 bases, and 8 bases lay in between. Germline values: CDR1 NNHDY, CDR2 SYVADS. This CDR3 is 15 amino acids long. The sequenced CDR3 bases are TGTGCCAGCAGTGATATTAAGTATAACTATGCT. It is translated as CASSDIKYNYA. The whole CDR3 protein is CASSDIKYNYAEQFF.

To note about this clone: Mouse names are used for the genes. Read sequence stops 4 residues before the CDR3 end, and the germline J gene provides the missing end. Other DNA sequences in the same sample also yield this CDR3. The chain recombines TRBV13-3 with TRBJ2-7, with D perhaps matching TRBD1 (6 bases). The CDR3 is 13 residues long. Looked up from germline, CDR1 is NNHDY and CDR2 is SYVADS. V lost 5 bases, J lost 0 bases, and 9 bases lay in between. The CDR3 sequence: CASSRDISYEQYF. The part of the CDR3 DNA that was read is TGTGCCAGCAGCCGGGACATCTCCTAT.

Details on this clone: Gene names are mouse gene names. The read ends 4 residues before the CDR3 terminus; that terminus is restored from the germline J gene. The chain links TRBV13-1 to TRBJ2-4; TRBD2 matches 7 bases. The CDR3 consists of 12 residues. Looked up from germline, CDR1 is NSHNY and CDR2 is SYGAGN. The sequenced CDR3 bases are TGTGCCAGCAGTTGGGGGGAAAAC. This translates into CASSWGEN. The whole CDR3 protein is CASSWGENTLYF.

On this clone: Gene names and germline refer to mouse. Sequencing ends 4 residues short of the CDR3 end; the germline J gene provides the rest. The identical CDR3 is also encoded by other nucleotide sequences in the sample. The rearrangement joins TRBV13-2 to TRBJ2-3; the D is unclear. Trimming removed 5 bases at V and 1 base at J, with 8 bases between. The CDR3 length is 13 residues. Germline V gene lookup returns CDR1 NNHNN and CDR2 SYGAGS (reference sequence). The CDR3 DNA, read in part, is TGTGCCAGCGGGTCCCAGGGTGCAGAA. Residues: CASGSQGAE. The whole CDR3 sequence is CASGSQGAETLYF.